The subject of this entry is one TCR beta chain. These data originate in a study of blood T cell repertoires in COVID-19. The overall study: Acute and convalescent COVID-19 specimens originated in the United States, Italy and Spain. PBMCs, B-cell-depleted T cells, or T cells were the source of the cDNA or gDNA that made up the material.

In the source study's methods: Quantification of nucleated cells was approximated via reference gene primer amplification. Sequencing used immunoSEQ multiplex PCR; TCRdb keeps in-frame clones, though not all of them. From that table come the V and J calls and clone size; the DNA was used to work out D and trimming. The profile shows fewer than 200,000 clones, less than 90% of them singletons. Germline V CDR1 and CDR2: SNHLY, FYNNEI. The CDR3 is made up of 11 amino acids. V dropped 4 bases and J dropped 8 bases, with 6 bases sitting between them. The sequence derives from a man in his fifties or sixties with acute or convalescent COVID-19. The chain is built from TRBV2 and TRBJ1-5; D unclear. Sequencing was performed on peripheral blood. This chain's CDR3 is CASSGGEPQHF. CDR3 nucleotide sequence: TGTGCCAGCAGTGGGGGAGAGCCCCAGCATTTT.